This T cell receptor beta chain was profiled in a study of breast tumors, draining lymph nodes, adjacent tissues. Findings and limits, study-wide: Findings are consistent with lymph node origin and intratumoral expansion of most tumor T cells. Tumor TCR diversity was below lymph nodes but above nontumor tissue. Tumor and nontumor repertoires were significantly more similar in luminal-like than in basal-like breast cancer.

This CDR3 region has 13 residues. Germline V gives CDR1 DFQATT, CDR2 SNEGSKA (reference sequence). Axillary draining lymph nodes of breast cancer patients supplied the node samples. TCRdb fed the multiplex PCR reads into MiXCR, producing one record per CDR3 protein. The sample contains over 150,000 distinct CDR3 sequences, roughly 31% of which appear only once. This clonotype was found many times. Its antigen is not known. The chain recombines TRBV20-1 with TRBJ1-2; possible D gene TRBD1, 5 bases. Input material: axillary lymph node tissue. This sequence originates from a female donor with breast cancer. Some clones in this sample may be carry-over from other donors' samples. The CDR3 here is CSGRQGHNYGYTF. Written as DNA, the CDR3 is TGCAGCGGGCGCCAAGGACACAACTATGGCTACACCTTC.